The 2 T cell receptor beta chains listed next were all sequenced from one sample in a study of T cell repertoires in ileal Crohn's disease. Sequencing was performed with immunoSEQ multiplex PCR; in TCRdb, only in-frame clones are kept and a portion is missing. The data contain some 7,000 clones, around 70% of them singletons. Sequencing used ileal tissue. These receptors were obtained from an adult with Crohn's disease.

Only a few counts were recorded for this clone. The CDR3 DNA follows: TGCGCCAGCAGCCACAACACAGGGAGTTTCACTGAAGCTTTCTTT. Translated: CASSHNTGSFTEAFF. The chain joins TRBV4-1 to TRBJ1-1; D perhaps matches TRBD1 (6 bases). This CDR3 is built from 15 residues. Trimming removed 3 bases from V and 4 bases from J, with 15 bases in between. Germline V gene sequence: CDR1 MGHRA, CDR2 YSYEKL.

J is TRBJ2-5 and V is TRBV7-2; TRBD2 agrees at 8 bases. Germline lookup yields CDR1 SGHTA and CDR2 FQGNSA. The ends lost 3 bases at V and 1 base at J; junction bases unmatched: 1. This CDR3 is built from 14 residues. The CDR3 loop is CASSFGLAQETQYF. The DNA for the CDR3 is TGTGCCAGCAGCTTCGGACTAGCCCAAGAGACCCAGTACTTC.